The rows below give T cell receptor beta chains drawn from one sample of a study of blood T cell repertoires in COVID-19. Profiling relied on immunoSEQ multiplex PCR, and the TCRdb table lists in-frame clones only, not all of them. This table holds about 120,000 clones, 60% to 85% found once. The sequenced sample consisted of peripheral blood. These receptors were collected from a man between 65 and 85 years old with acute or convalescent COVID-19. The CDR3 runs from the conserved cysteine through the conserved F or W. D genes are given only for firm matches. The size entry is marked missing in some rows and otherwise reads once, few, many or a size class.

>few|TRBV10-1|TRBJ2-7|NA
TGCGCCAGCAGTGACGGGGACTCCTACGAGCAGTACTTC
CASSDGDSYEQYF
>NA|TRBV18|TRBJ2-1|NA
TGTGCCAGCTCACCCAGTGGGGCGACGTTCGGCAATGAGCAGTTCTTC
CASSPSGATFGNEQFF
>NA|TRBV5-1|TRBJ1-5|TRBD1
TGCGCCAGCAGCTTGGGGACAGGGGACAATCAGCCCCAGCATTTT
CASSLGTGDNQPQHF
>once|TRBV7-3|TRBJ2-7|TRBD2
TGTGCCAGCAGCTTTGGGGGGGTTGCCTACGAGCAGTACTTC
CASSFGGVAYEQYF
>NA|TRBV10-3|TRBJ2-1|TRBD2
TGTGCCATCAGTCACCCCGGGGGGGGTGACTACAATGAGCAGTTCTTC
CAISHPGGGDYNEQFF
>NA|TRBV7-6|TRBJ2-3|NA
TGTGCCAGCAGCTTAGACTTGACAGATACGCAGTATTTT
CASSLDLTDTQYF
>many|TRBV5-4|TRBJ1-1|NA
TGTGCCAGCAGCTTGGGGGGATACAGGGTCGACACTGAAGCTTTCTTT
CASSLGGYRVDTEAFF
>NA|TRBV19|TRBJ1-4|TRBD1
TGTGCCAGTAGCAACTACAGGGGGGTTAATGAAAAACTGTTTTTT
CASSNYRGVNEKLFF
>NA|TRBV3-1/TRBV3-2|TRBJ1-2|NA
TGTGCCAGCAGCCACCGGGGCGGGGATGGCTACACCTTC
CASSHRGGDGYTF
>NA|TRBV6-5|TRBJ1-2|NA
TGTGCTTCATGGGGGGTAGCTAACTATGGCTACACCTTC
CASWGVANYGYTF
>NA|TRBV6-5|TRBJ2-1|NA
TGTGCCAGCAGCAGGGTGGGGAATGAGCAGTTCTTC
CASSRVGNEQFF
>NA|TRBV18|TRBJ1-2|NA
TGTGCCAGCTCACCAACGGGACACGGAAACTATGGCTACACCTTC
CASSPTGHGNYGYTF
>few|TRBV5-4|TRBJ1-1|TRBD1
TGTGCCAGCAGCTCCCGGGACAGATTTAACACTGAAGCTTTCTTT
CASSSRDRFNTEAFF
>once|TRBV7-8|TRBJ2-3|TRBD2
TGTGCCAGCAGCTCGACCGCTACTAGCGGGAGTAGCACAGATACGCAGTATTTT
CASSSTATSGSSTDTQYF
>NA|TRBV29-1|TRBJ1-5|NA
TGCAGCGTTGTTTCCGGTGTGGGGGCTCCGCATTTT
CSVVSGVGAPHF
>few|TRBV5-4|TRBJ1-1|NA
TGTGCCAGCAGCTTAGATTACAGGGACACTGAAGCTTTCTTT
CASSLDYRDTEAFF
>NA|TRBV27|TRBJ1-5|NA
TGTGCCAGCAGTTGGGGGACTGGCAATCAGCCCCAGCATTTT
CASSWGTGNQPQHF
>few|TRBV5-8|TRBJ1-6|TRBD1
TGTGCCAGCAGCTGGACAGGGCCCAATTCACCCCTCCACTTT
CASSWTGPNSPLHF
>NA|TRBV6-4|TRBJ1-1|NA
TGTGCCAGCAGTGCTCACAGTGGCACTGAAGCTTTCTTT
CASSAHSGTEAFF
>NA|TRBV27|TRBJ1-6|NA
TGTGCCAGCAGTCCCTCAGGGGCTAATAATTCACCCCTCCACTTT
CASSPSGANNSPLHF
>NA|TRBV5-6|TRBJ2-2|NA
TGTGCCAGCAACCCAAAGTGGAGACAGATTAACACCGGGGAGCTGTTTTTT
CASNPKWRQINTGELFF
>NA|TRBV4-3|TRBJ1-2|TRBD1
TGCGCCAGCAGCCAAGCAGGGGGGCTCGGCTATGGCTACACCTTC
CASSQAGGLGYGYTF
>NA|TRBV11-1|TRBJ2-2|NA
TGTGCCAGCAGCTTCAGGGCGCACACCGGGGAGCTGTTTTTT
CASSFRAHTGELFF
>NA|TRBV4-2|TRBJ1-1|NA
TGTGCCAGCAGCCAGGCAACAGGGCAGGGGAACACTGAAGCTTTCTTT
CASSQATGQGNTEAFF
>NA|TRBV5-6|TRBJ1-3|NA
TGTGCCAGCAGCCGCGTCGGGGTAGGACCACTCGGAAACACCATATATTTT
CASSRVGVGPLGNTIYF
>NA|TRBV7-9|TRBJ2-5|TRBD1
TGTGCCAGCAGCCCTATGACAGGGGAAGAGACCCAGTACTTC
CASSPMTGEETQYF
>NA|TRBV11-2|TRBJ1-5|TRBD1
TGTGCCAGCAGCGTAGACAGGGCTCAGCCCCAGCATTTT
CASSVDRAQPQHF
>few|TRBV11-1|TRBJ2-7|TRBD1
TGTGCCAGCAGCCAAACTGACAGGGGTTCCTACGAGCAGTACTTC
CASSQTDRGSYEQYF
>NA|TRBV11-3|TRBJ1-1|NA
TGTGCCAGCAGCTTAGAGGGAGGGGACACTGAAGCTTTCTTT
CASSLEGGDTEAFF
>NA|TRBV28|TRBJ1-6|NA
TGTGCCAGCAGTCGACCGGGGGGGGTTGGTAATTCACCCCTCCACTTT
CASSRPGGVGNSPLHF
>few|TRBV2|TRBJ1-5|TRBD1
TGTGCCAGCAGCGAAGACACAGGGGGTGATCAGCCCCAGCATTTT
CASSEDTGGDQPQHF
>NA|TRBV13|TRBJ2-1|TRBD2
TGTGCCAGCAGCCCCTGGACTAGCGGGGGGAACTCCTACAATGAGCAGTTCTTC
CASSPWTSGGNSYNEQFF
>NA|TRBV15|TRBJ1-5|NA
TGTGCCACCAGCAAAACGACGGGTCAGCCCCAGCATTTT
CATSKTTGQPQHF
>NA|TRBV6-2/TRBV6-3|TRBJ2-1|NA
TGTGCCAGCAGTTACGGTTTCGGGGTTGAGCAGTTCTTC
CASSYGFGVEQFF
>NA|TRBV27|TRBJ2-7|NA
TGTGCCAGCCGTAACGCACAGGGGGGGCGACGCGAGCAGTACTTC
CASRNAQGGRREQYF
>NA|TRBV25-1|TRBJ2-5|NA
TGTGCCAGCAGTCGACAGGGAGGAACGACCCAGTACTTC
CASSRQGGTTQYF
>few|TRBV9|TRBJ1-5|NA
TGTGCCAGCAGCCCTGACAGTTTCAATCAGCCCCAGCATTTT
CASSPDSFNQPQHF
>NA|TRBV27|TRBJ2-1|TRBD1
TGTGCCAGCAACCGAGACGGGCAGGGGGCGCGGAATGAGCAGTTCTTC
CASNRDGQGARNEQFF
>NA|TRBV5-1|TRBJ1-4|TRBD1
TGCGCCAGCAGCACCGGGACAGTAGGTGAAAAACTGTTTTTT
CASSTGTVGEKLFF
>NA|TRBV7-6|TRBJ2-4|TRBD1
TGTGCCAGCAGCGCCTTGGGACAGGGGAAAAACATTCAGTACTTC
CASSALGQGKNIQYF
>NA|TRBV7-8|TRBJ1-1|TRBD1
TGTGCCAGCAGCTTAGACGGGACAGGTATGAACACTGAAGCTTTCTTT
CASSLDGTGMNTEAFF
>few|TRBV2|TRBJ2-3|NA
TGTGCCAGCAGAGGCTTGGGGGGTGCAGATACGCAGTATTTT
CASRGLGGADTQYF
>NA|TRBV12-3/TRBV12-4|TRBJ2-7|NA
TGTGCCAGCAGTTGGGTAGGGGGGGACGAGCAGTACTTC
CASSWVGGDEQYF
>NA|TRBV5-4|TRBJ2-2|TRBD1
TGTGCCAGCAGCGGAAGGGGGCGCATCCCAACCGGGGAGCTGTTTTTT
CASSGRGRIPTGELFF
>NA|TRBV5-1|TRBJ1-1|NA
TGCGCCAGCAGCTTGGATGCAGGGACTGAAGCTTTCTTT
CASSLDAGTEAFF
>NA|TRBV24-1|TRBJ1-5|NA
TGTGCCACCAGTGACCCCGGAGCAGGGATCAATCAGCCCCAGCATTTT
CATSDPGAGINQPQHF
>NA|TRBV7-8|TRBJ1-2|TRBD1
TGTGCCAGCAGCTTAGGGGGACAGGGCACTAACTATGGCTACACCTTC
CASSLGGQGTNYGYTF
>once|TRBV5-1|TRBJ1-1|NA
TGCGCCAGCAGGATTGAGGATTCTGAAGCTTTCTTT
CASRIEDSEAFF
>NA|TRBV6-5|TRBJ2-3|NA
TGTGCCAGCACAACGGGACACCAGGCAGATACGCAGTATTTT
CASTTGHQADTQYF
>NA|TRBV5-1|TRBJ1-5|NA
TGCGCCAGCAGCTTGGGTAGGGAGGGCAATCAGCCCCAGCATTTT
CASSLGREGNQPQHF
>NA|TRBV7-9|TRBJ1-6|TRBD1
TGTGCCAGCACCCTCTTCCGGGACAGGGGTGGGCCCCTCCACTTT
CASTLFRDRGGPLHF
>NA|TRBV2|TRBJ1-5|NA
TGTGCCAGCAGTGCCACAGGCCGCAATCAGCCCCAGCATTTT
CASSATGRNQPQHF
>NA|TRBV2|TRBJ1-6|TRBD1
TGTGCCAGCAGTGTTTACAGGGGTGTTAATTCACCCCTCCACTTT
CASSVYRGVNSPLHF